Listed below are T cell receptor beta chains from one sample, sequenced in a study of blood T cell repertoires in COVID-19. The data were produced by immunoSEQ multiplex PCR, yet TCRdb's version contains in-frame clones alone and is incomplete. The data hold 400,000 or so clones, with roughly 90% observed a single time. Source material: peripheral blood. These receptors were collected from a man between 18 and 29 years old with COVID-19, enrolled during active disease. Both conserved end residues are part of each CDR3. The D gene is left open where the match is weak. The size field is filled for only some rows; it gives once, few, many or a size class.

D gene: TRBD2; clone size: few; J gene: TRBJ2-2; V gene: TRBV11-3; CDR3 protein: CASTTSGMYGAGELFF; CDR3 DNA: TGTGCCAGCACGACTAGCGGGATGTATGGGGCCGGGGAGCTGTTTTTT
D gene: NA; clone size: NA; J gene: TRBJ2-1; V gene: TRBV2; CDR3 protein: CASSEANAGLNNEQFF; CDR3 DNA: TGTGCCAGCAGTGAAGCTAACGCGGGGCTTAACAATGAGCAGTTCTTC
D gene: TRBD1; clone size: once; J gene: TRBJ2-1; V gene: TRBV5-1; CDR3 protein: CASSPGQGTHNEQFF; CDR3 DNA: TGCGCCAGCAGCCCGGGACAGGGGACCCACAATGAGCAGTTCTTC
D gene: TRBD2; clone size: once; J gene: TRBJ2-3; V gene: TRBV4-2; CDR3 protein: CASSGLGASGSSTDTQYF; CDR3 DNA: TGTGCCAGCAGCGGCCTCGGGGCTAGCGGAAGTAGCACAGATACGCAGTATTTT
D gene: TRBD2; clone size: NA; J gene: TRBJ2-1; V gene: TRBV20-1; CDR3 protein: CSAGGNNEQFF; CDR3 DNA: TGCAGTGCGGGAGGGAACAATGAGCAGTTCTTC
D gene: NA; clone size: NA; J gene: TRBJ2-2; V gene: TRBV11-2; CDR3 protein: CASTWRGEAGELFF; CDR3 DNA: TGTGCCAGCACTTGGAGGGGTGAGGCCGGGGAGCTGTTTTTT
D gene: TRBD1; clone size: NA; J gene: TRBJ2-7; V gene: TRBV7-2; CDR3 protein: CASSPFQGDYEQYF; CDR3 DNA: TGTGCCAGCAGCCCGTTTCAGGGGGACTACGAGCAGTACTTC
D gene: TRBD1; clone size: many; J gene: TRBJ2-5; V gene: TRBV7-8; CDR3 protein: CASSLRDSGTQYF; CDR3 DNA: TGTGCCAGCAGCCTCCGGGACAGCGGCACCCAGTACTTC
D gene: TRBD2; clone size: NA; J gene: TRBJ2-3; V gene: TRBV24-1; CDR3 protein: CATSDPTSGGEADTQYF; CDR3 DNA: TGTGCCACCAGTGATCCGACGAGCGGGGGGGAGGCAGATACGCAGTATTTT
D gene: TRBD1; clone size: NA; J gene: TRBJ2-1; V gene: TRBV18; CDR3 protein: CASQGQGVYEQFF; CDR3 DNA: TGTGCCAGCCAGGGACAGGGAGTCTATGAGCAGTTCTTC
D gene: NA; clone size: NA; J gene: TRBJ1-1; V gene: TRBV12-5; CDR3 protein: CASGSPTPFPEAFF; CDR3 DNA: TGTGCTAGTGGTTCCCCCACACCGTTCCCTGAAGCTTTCTTT
D gene: TRBD1; clone size: NA; J gene: TRBJ1-6; V gene: TRBV3-1/TRBV3-2; CDR3 protein: CASSQTGQIYNSPLHF; CDR3 DNA: TGTGCCAGCAGCCAGACGGGACAGATATATAATTCACCCCTCCACTTT
D gene: NA; clone size: NA; J gene: TRBJ1-4; V gene: TRBV4-1; CDR3 protein: CASSHRPGANEKLFF; CDR3 DNA: TGCGCCAGCAGCCACCGACCAGGGGCTAATGAAAAACTGTTTTTT
D gene: TRBD1; clone size: NA; J gene: TRBJ1-3; V gene: TRBV24-1; CDR3 protein: CATRSRQGSGNTIYF; CDR3 DNA: TGTGCCACCAGATCAAGACAGGGTTCTGGAAACACCATATATTTT